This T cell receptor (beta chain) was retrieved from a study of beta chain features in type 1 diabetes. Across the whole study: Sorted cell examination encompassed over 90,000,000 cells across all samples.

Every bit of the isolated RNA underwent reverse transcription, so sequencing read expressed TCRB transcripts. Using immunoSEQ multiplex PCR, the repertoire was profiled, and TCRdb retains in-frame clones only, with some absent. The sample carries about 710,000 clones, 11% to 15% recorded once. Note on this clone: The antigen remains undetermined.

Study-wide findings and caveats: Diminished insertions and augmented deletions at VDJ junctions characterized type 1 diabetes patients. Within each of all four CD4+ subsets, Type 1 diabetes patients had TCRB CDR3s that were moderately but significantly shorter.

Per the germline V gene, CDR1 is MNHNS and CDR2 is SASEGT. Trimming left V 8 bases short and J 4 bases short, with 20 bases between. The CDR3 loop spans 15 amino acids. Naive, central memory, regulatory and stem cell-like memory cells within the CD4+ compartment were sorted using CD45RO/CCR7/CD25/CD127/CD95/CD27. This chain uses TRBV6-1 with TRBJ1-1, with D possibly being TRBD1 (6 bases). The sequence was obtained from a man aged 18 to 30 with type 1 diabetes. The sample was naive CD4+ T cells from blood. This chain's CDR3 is CASGVDRWPGTEAFF. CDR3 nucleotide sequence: TGTGCCAGCGGGGTAGACAGGTGGCCAGGCACTGAAGCTTTCTTT.